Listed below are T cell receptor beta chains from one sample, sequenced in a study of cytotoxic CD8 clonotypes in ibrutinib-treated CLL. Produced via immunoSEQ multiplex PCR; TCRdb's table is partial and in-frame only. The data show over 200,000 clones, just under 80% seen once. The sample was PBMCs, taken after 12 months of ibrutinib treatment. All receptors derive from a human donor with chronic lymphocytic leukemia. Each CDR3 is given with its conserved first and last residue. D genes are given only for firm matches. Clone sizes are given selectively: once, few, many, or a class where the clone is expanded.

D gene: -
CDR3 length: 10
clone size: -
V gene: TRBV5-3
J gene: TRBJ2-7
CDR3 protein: CAWGSYEQYF
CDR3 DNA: TGTGCCTGGGGCAGTTACGAGCAGTACTTC

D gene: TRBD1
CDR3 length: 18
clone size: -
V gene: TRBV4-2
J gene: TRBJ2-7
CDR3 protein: CASSQADGQGTLSYEQYF
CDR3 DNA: TGTGCCAGCAGCCAAGCTGACGGACAGGGGACCCTCTCCTACGAGCAGTACTTC

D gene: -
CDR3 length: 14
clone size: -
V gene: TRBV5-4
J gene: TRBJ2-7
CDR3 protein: CASSLSHRVNEQYF
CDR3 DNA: TGTGCCAGCAGCTTGAGTCACAGGGTAAACGAGCAGTACTTC

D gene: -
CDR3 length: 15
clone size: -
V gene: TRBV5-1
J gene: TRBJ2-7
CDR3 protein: CASSWGPGQGYEQYF
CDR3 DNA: TGCGCCAGCAGCTGGGGTCCGGGGCAGGGGTACGAGCAGTACTTC

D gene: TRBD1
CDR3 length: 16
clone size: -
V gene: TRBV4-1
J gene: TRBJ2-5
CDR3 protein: CASSRNRDRGQETQYF
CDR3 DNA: TGCGCCAGCAGCCGGAACCGGGACAGGGGGCAAGAGACCCAGTACTTC

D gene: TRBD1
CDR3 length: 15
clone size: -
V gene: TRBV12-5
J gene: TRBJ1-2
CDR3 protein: CASGPTGGGGYGYTF
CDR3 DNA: TGTGCTAGTGGGCCTACAGGGGGCGGGGGCTATGGCTACACCTTC

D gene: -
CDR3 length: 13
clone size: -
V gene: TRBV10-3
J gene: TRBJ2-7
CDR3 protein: CAINSPRNYEQYF
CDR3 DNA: TGTGCCATCAATTCCCCCAGAAACTACGAGCAGTACTTC

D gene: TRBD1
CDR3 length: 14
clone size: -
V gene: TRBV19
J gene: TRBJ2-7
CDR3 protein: CASSTGQGRYEQYF
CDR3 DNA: TGTGCCAGTAGTACCGGACAGGGGAGGTACGAGCAGTACTTC

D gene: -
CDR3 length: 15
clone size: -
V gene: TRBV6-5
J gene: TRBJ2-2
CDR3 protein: CATQVGGTHTGELFF
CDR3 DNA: TGTGCCACCCAAGTAGGGGGGACACACACCGGGGAGCTGTTTTTT

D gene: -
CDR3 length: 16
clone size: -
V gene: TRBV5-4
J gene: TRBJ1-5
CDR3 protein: CASSLGPALEYQPQHF
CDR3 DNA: TGTGCCAGCAGCTTGGGACCGGCCCTCGAGTATCAGCCCCAGCATTTT

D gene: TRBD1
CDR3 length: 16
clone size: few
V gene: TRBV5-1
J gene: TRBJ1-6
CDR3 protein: CASSTGQGTRNSPLHF
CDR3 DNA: TGCGCCAGCAGCACCGGACAGGGAACTAGGAATTCACCCCTCCACTTT

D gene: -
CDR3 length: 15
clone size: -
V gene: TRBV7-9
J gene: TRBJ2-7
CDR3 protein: CASSGLRDSEPVQYF
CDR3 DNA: TGTGCCAGCAGCGGACTTCGGGACTCCGAACCAGTGCAGTACTTC

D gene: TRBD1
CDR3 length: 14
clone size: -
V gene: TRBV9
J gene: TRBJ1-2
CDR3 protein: CASTMTGWGDGYTF
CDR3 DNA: TGTGCCAGCACCATGACAGGGTGGGGTGATGGCTACACCTTC

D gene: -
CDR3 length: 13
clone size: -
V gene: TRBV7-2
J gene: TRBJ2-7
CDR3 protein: CASSPDGFYEQYF
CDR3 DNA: TGTGCCAGCAGCCCGGACGGGTTCTACGAGCAGTACTTC

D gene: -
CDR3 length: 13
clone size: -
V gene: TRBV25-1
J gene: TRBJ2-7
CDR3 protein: CASSDLPGVEQYF
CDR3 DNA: TGTGCCAGCAGTGACCTTCCAGGGGTGGAGCAGTACTTC

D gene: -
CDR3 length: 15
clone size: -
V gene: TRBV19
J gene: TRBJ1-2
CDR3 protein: CASTRTGVDGYGYTF
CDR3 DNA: TGTGCCAGTACCCGGACCGGGGTAGACGGCTATGGCTACACCTTC

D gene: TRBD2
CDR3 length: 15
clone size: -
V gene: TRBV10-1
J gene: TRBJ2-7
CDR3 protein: CASSELAGEFHEQYF
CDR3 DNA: TGCGCCAGCAGTGAGCTAGCGGGAGAGTTCCACGAGCAGTACTTC

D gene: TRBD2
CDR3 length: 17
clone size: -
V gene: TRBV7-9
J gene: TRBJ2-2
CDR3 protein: CASSLPGLAGSIGELFF
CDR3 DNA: TGTGCCAGCAGCTTACCGGGACTAGCGGGATCTATCGGGGAGCTGTTTTTT

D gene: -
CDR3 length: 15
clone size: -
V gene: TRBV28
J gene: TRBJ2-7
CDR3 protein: CASSLSSPPIYEQYF
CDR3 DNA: TGTGCCAGCAGTTTAAGTTCGCCTCCGATCTACGAGCAGTACTTC

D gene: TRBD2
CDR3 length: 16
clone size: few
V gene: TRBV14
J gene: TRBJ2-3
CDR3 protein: CASSQAGGTLGGTQYF
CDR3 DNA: TGTGCCAGCAGCCAAGCGGGAGGAACCCTGGGGGGTACGCAGTATTTT

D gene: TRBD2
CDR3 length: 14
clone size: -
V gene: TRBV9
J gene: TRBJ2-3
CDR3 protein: CASKTSGWADTQYF
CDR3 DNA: TGTGCCTCCAAGACTAGCGGGTGGGCAGATACGCAGTATTTT

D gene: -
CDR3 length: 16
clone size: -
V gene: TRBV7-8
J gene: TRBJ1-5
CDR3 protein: CASSYQAGVANQPQHF
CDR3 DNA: TGTGCCAGCAGCTACCAGGCGGGAGTAGCAAATCAGCCCCAGCATTTT